What follows are 20 T cell receptor beta chains derived from one specimen sequenced in a study of vaccination and CD4 T cells after COVID-19. Treatment: approximately 10-day PBMC culture with coronavirus spike peptide pools or control peptides (ViraFEST assay). Cultured CD4+ T cells had their DNA profiled by the Oncomine TCR Beta short-read assay. One entry per CDR3 protein, called by TCRdb with MiXCR from the PCR reads. Here the sample spans over 15,000 distinct CDR3 sequences, 73% being singletons. Which antigens these TCRs recognize remains unknown. Sequencing was done on a sample of CD4+ T cells from blood, cultured in vitro. The origin of the receptors is a human donor who had recovered from COVID-19.

The rearrangement links TRBV6-1 to TRBJ1-5; a possible D gene is TRBD1 (5 bases). The CDR3 is 14 residues long. Trimming shortened V by 7 bases and J by 4 bases, and 14 bases separated the two germline ends. Germline CDR1 reads MNHNS; CDR2 reads SASEGT. This CDR3 reads CASTPGRENQPQHF. CDR3 bases: TGTGCCAGCACTCCGGGGCGAGAGAATCAGCCCCAGCATTTT.

Only one count was recorded for this clonotype. The chain uses TRBV6-2 or TRBV6-3 and TRBJ2-7; 7 positions match TRBD2. The junction had 16 bases not matched to a gene; V was cut back by 5 bases and J by 6 bases. The CDR3 loop spans 16 amino acids. CDR1 is MNHEY and CDR2 is SVGEGT in the germline V gene. CDR3 sequence reads: CASSPYWGRDRVEQYF. For the CDR3, the DNA is TGTGCCAGCAGTCCGTATTGGGGGAGGGACCGCGTCGAGCAGTACTTC.

In regard to this clonotype: The junction and the germline gene differ at one end; a read error may be behind it. The genes are TRBV20-1 and TRBJ2-5, with 8 bases matching TRBD2. Germline values: CDR1 DFQATT, CDR2 SNEGSKA (reference sequence). This CDR3 is 16 amino acids long. CDR3 region: CSARGVTGRAMETQYF. The DNA for the CDR3 is TGCAGTGCGAGAGGGGTCACCGGGAGGGCCATGGAGACCCAGTACTTC.

The rearrangement joins TRBV24-1 to TRBJ2-1; D not resolved. Germline values: CDR1 KGHDR, CDR2 SFDVKD. This CDR3 comprises 14 residues. V was clipped by 3 bases and J by 4 bases, with 9 bases between them. For the CDR3, the DNA is TGTGCCACCAGTGATGTCTTAAGATACAATGAGCAGTTCTTC. It specifies CATSDVLRYNEQFF.

The chain carries TRBV19 and TRBJ2-3; D uncertain. Trimming stripped 6 bases from V and 2 bases from J, with 15 bases between. Germline CDR1 LNHDA, CDR2 SQIVND (reference sequence). The CDR3 has 15 residues. CDR3 loop: CASRRLDRTTDTQYF. CDR3 bases: TGTGCCAGTAGAAGACTGGATAGAACCACAGATACGCAGTATTTT.

This chain uses TRBV30 with TRBJ2-7, with 7 positions matching TRBD2. V lost 5 bases, J lost 1 base, and 8 bases stayed unmatched. The length of the CDR3 is 14 residues. Germline loops: CDR1 GTSNPN, CDR2 SVGIG (reference sequence). The CDR3 DNA reads TGTGCCTGGGCCGTGGGGGGAGGGTCCTACGAGCAGTACTTC. Its protein product is CAWAVGGGSYEQYF.

The sample holds one count of this clonotype. V and J are TRBV11-2 and TRBJ1-3; the D is unclear. V gave up 5 bases and J gave up 4 bases, with 3 bases separating them. This CDR3 is built from 11 residues. Germline V CDR1 and CDR2: SGHAT, FQNNGV. The CDR3 DNA is TGTGCCAGCAGCCCCGGAAACACCATATATTTT. It yields the protein CASSPGNTIYF.

The chain joins TRBV15 to TRBJ1-2, with unresolved D. The CDR3 length is 12 residues. Germline loops: CDR1 LNHNV, CDR2 YYDKDF (reference sequence). The V end lost 0 bases, the J end lost 8 bases, and 7 bases lay between the germline ends. CDR3 DNA: TGTGCCACCAGCAGAGATGGGAACGGCTACACCTTC. It translates to CATSRDGNGYTF.

The chain links TRBV15 to TRBJ1-5, with 7 nucleotides matching TRBD1. The CDR3 sequence is 16 residues long. V lost 0 bases to trimming and J lost 7 bases; unmatched junction nucleotides: 9. Germline V gives CDR1 LNHNV, CDR2 YYDKDF (reference sequence). CDR3 residues: CATSRDREVGGQPQHF. For the CDR3, the DNA is TGTGCCACCAGCAGAGATCGGGAGGTAGGGGGCCAGCCCCAGCATTTT.

The rearrangement links TRBV20-1 to TRBJ1-4; perhaps TRBD1 as D (5 bases). This CDR3 contains 14 residues. Trimming took off 6 bases at V and 3 bases at J, with 14 bases between the two ends. CDR1 is DFQATT, CDR2 SNEGSKA, per germline (reference sequence). The CDR3 loop is CSASGDGANEKLFF. The CDR3 DNA is TGCAGTGCGTCGGGGGACGGGGCTAATGAAAAACTGTTTTTT.

This clonotype turned up a few times. The chain links TRBV7-2 to TRBJ1-1; perhaps TRBD1 as D (5 bases). The CDR3 has 13 residues. Trimming took 6 bases from V and 10 from J, leaving 18 bases between them. Per germline, CDR1 SGHTA and CDR2 FQGNSA. The CDR3 DNA follows: TGTGCCAGCAGTCCTGAGAGATATAGGGGAGCTTTCTTT. Its translation: CASSPERYRGAFF.

This clonotype was found a few times. V usage is TRBV7-2 and J usage is TRBJ2-2; 10 bases align to TRBD1. The CDR3 is made up of 15 amino acids. Unmatched junction bases numbered 8, after V lost 8 bases and J lost 5 bases. The germline CDR1 and CDR2 sequences are SGHTA and FQGNSA. CDR3 in amino acids: CASADRGRGTGELFF. The CDR3 DNA sequence: TGTGCCAGCGCAGACAGGGGGCGCGGTACCGGGGAGCTGTTTTTT.

This sequence joins TRBV7-2 and TRBJ1-2; TRBD1 might be the D (5 bases). The CDR3 runs to 13 residues. Germline V gene sequence: CDR1 SGHTA, CDR2 FQGNSA. The V and J ends lost 1 base and 4 bases respectively, with 7 bases between them. CDR3 in amino acids: CASSLGQLYGYTF. The CDR3 DNA follows: TGTGCCAGCAGCTTAGGACAGCTCTATGGCTACACCTTC. Filled out from reference TRBV7-2 and TRBJ1-2, the complete variable domain reads GAGVSQSPSNKVTEKGKDVELRCDPISGHTALYWYRQSLGQGLEFLIYFQGNSAPDKSGLPSDRFSAERTGGSVSTLTIQRTQQEDSAVYLCASSLGQLYGYTFGSGTRLTVV.

The chain is built from TRBV20-1 and TRBJ2-1; D is perhaps TRBD2 (6 bases). This CDR3 has 13 amino acids. V was pared by 6 bases and J by 7 bases, with 16 bases between. Germline CDR1 and CDR2: DFQATT and SNEGSKA (reference sequence). The CDR3 spells CSARRDFQNEQFF. DNA of the CDR3: TGCAGTGCCCGGCGGGACTTCCAAAATGAGCAGTTCTTC.

The chain joins TRBV20-1 to TRBJ2-7; 12 nucleotides match TRBD1. Trimming at V came to 7 bases and at J to 7 bases, leaving 14 bases not matched to a gene. The CDR3 sequence is 15 residues long. Germline CDR1 reads DFQATT; CDR2 reads SNEGSKA (reference sequence). CDR3 in DNA: TGCAGTGTAAACCCCAGCCGGGACAGGGGGCGTGAGCAGTACTTC. Residues: CSVNPSRDRGREQYF.

In this sample, this clonotype turned up a few times. The chain employs TRBV12-3 or TRBV12-4 and TRBJ1-2; TRBD1 agrees at 7 bases. The CDR3 is 12 residues long. V was pared by 6 bases and J by 4 bases, with 2 bases of the junction left unmatched. The CDR3 nucleotides are TGTGCCAGCAGCCGGACAGGCTATGGCTACACCTTC. This codes for CASSRTGYGYTF.

This chain connects TRBV24-1 to TRBJ2-5; possible D gene TRBD1, 6 bases. The CDR3 extends over 17 amino acids. V was pared by 9 bases and J by 1 base, with 23 bases between. The germline CDR1 and CDR2 sequences are KGHDR and SFDVKD. The CDR3 reads CATSPHRITGTQETQYF. CDR3 bases: TGTGCCACCTCTCCCCACCGGATTACAGGGACCCAAGAGACCCAGTACTTC.

J is TRBJ2-1 and V is TRBV20-1; 11 bases align to TRBD2. CDR1 is DFQATT and CDR2 is SNEGSKA in the germline V gene (reference sequence). The CDR3 runs 15 residues. V lost 5 bases and J lost 7; bases outside the gene matches: 10. The CDR3 sequence is CSAPLGLAGGNEQFF. DNA for the CDR3: TGCAGTGCTCCTCTAGGACTAGCGGGCGGGAATGAGCAGTTCTTC.

This clonotype occurred a few times. This chain uses TRBV27 with TRBJ1-4; D is unresolved. Germline V gives CDR1 MNHEY, CDR2 SMNVEV (reference sequence). V dropped 6 bases and J dropped 4 bases, with 18 bases sitting between them. CDR3 length equals 16 residues. The CDR3 DNA sequence: TGTGCCAGCAGCCCAATCCCCTACCCAGATAATGAAAAACTGTTTTTT. Its translation is CASSPIPYPDNEKLFF.

The rearrangement links TRBV30 to TRBJ1-6, with TRBD1 matching 9 bases. CDR3 length equals 14 residues. Per the germline V gene, CDR1 is GTSNPN and CDR2 is SVGIG (reference sequence). The junction had 12 bases not matched to a gene; V was cut back by 8 bases and J by 10 bases. In DNA form, the CDR3 reads TGTGCCCAGAATACACAGGGGGCTAGCTCACCCCTCCACTTT. Encoded protein: CAQNTQGASSPLHF. Looking up the rest from reference TRBV30 and TRBJ1-6 gives the full variable domain: SQTIHQWPATLVQPVGSPLSLECTVEGTSNPNLYWYRQAAGRGLQLLFYSVGIGQISSEVPQNLSASRPQDRQFILSSKKLLLSDSGFYLCAQNTQGASSPLHFGNGTRLTVT.